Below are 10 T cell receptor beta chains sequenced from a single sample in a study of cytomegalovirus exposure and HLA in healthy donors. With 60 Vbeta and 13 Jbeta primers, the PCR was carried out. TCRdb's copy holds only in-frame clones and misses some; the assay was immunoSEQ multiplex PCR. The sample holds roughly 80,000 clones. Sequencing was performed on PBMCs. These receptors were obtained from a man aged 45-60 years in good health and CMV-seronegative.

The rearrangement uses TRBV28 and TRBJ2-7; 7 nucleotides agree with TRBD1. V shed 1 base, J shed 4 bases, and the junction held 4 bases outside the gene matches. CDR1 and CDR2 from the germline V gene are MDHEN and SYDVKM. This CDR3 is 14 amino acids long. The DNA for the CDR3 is TGTGCCAGCAGTTTATTGAACAGGGGATACGAGCAGTACTTC. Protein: CASSLLNRGYEQYF.

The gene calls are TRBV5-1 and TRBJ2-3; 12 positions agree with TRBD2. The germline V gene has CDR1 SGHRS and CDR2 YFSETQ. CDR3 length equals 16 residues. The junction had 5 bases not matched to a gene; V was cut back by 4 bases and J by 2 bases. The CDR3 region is CASSLAGGPFTDTQYF. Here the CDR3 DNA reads TGCGCCAGCAGCCTAGCGGGGGGGCCTTTCACAGATACGCAGTATTTT.

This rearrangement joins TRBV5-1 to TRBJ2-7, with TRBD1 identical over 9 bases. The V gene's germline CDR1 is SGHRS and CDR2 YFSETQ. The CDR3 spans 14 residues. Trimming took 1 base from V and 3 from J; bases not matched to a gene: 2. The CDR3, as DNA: TGCGCCAGCAGCTTGACAGGGGGCGACTACGAGCAGTACTTC. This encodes CASSLTGGDYEQYF.

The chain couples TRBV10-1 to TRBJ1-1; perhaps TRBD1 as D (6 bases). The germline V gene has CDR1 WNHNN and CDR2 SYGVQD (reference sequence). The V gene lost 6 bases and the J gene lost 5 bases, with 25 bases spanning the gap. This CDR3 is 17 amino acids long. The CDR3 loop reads CASSESPYRAGFTEAFF. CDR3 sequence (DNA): TGCGCCAGCAGCGAATCCCCCTACAGGGCAGGTTTTACTGAAGCTTTCTTT.

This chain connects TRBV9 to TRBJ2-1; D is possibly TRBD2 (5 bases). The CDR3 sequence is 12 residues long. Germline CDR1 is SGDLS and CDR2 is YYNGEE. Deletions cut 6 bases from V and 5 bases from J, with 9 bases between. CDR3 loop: CASTPGDNEQFF. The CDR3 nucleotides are TGTGCCAGCACCCCCGGGGACAATGAGCAGTTCTTC.

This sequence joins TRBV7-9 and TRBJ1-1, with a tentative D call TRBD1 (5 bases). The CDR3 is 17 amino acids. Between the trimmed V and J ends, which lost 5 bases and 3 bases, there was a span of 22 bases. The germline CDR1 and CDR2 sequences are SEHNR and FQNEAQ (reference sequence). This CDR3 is CASSPRTYRPGDTEAFF. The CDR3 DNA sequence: TGTGCCAGCAGCCCAAGGACGTACCGCCCGGGGGACACTGAAGCTTTCTTT.

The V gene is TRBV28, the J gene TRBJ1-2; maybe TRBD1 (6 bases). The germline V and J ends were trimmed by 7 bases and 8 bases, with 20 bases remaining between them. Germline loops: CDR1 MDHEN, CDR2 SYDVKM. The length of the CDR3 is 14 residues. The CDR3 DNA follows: TGTGCCAGCACCCTCAGCGACAGGAATGGAGGCTACACCTTC. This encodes CASTLSDRNGGYTF.

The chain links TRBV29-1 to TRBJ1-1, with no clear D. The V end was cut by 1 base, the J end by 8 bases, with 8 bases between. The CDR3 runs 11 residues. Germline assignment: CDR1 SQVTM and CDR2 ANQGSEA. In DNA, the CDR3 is TGCAGCGTTGAAGGCTGGAGGGAAGCTTTCTTT. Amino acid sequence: CSVEGWREAFF.

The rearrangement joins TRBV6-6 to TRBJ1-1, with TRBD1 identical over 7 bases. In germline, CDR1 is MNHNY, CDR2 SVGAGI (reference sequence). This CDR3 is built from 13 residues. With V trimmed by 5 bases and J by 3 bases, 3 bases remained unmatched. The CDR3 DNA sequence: TGTGCCAGCAGTATCGACAGGGACACTGAAGCTTTCTTT. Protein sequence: CASSIDRDTEAFF.

In nucleotides, the CDR3 is TGTGCCAGCAGTTTATCACAGGGGCTTGGAAACACCATATATTTT. It translates to CASSLSQGLGNTIYF. The chain is built from TRBV28 and TRBJ1-3; TRBD1 aligns across 7 bases. The CDR3 is 15 residues long. CDR1 MDHEN and CDR2 SYDVKM come from the germline V gene. V lost 1 base, J lost 3 bases, and 3 bases stayed unmatched. The whole variable domain, remainder taken from reference TRBV28 and TRBJ1-3, is DVKVTQSSRYLVKRTGEKVFLECVQDMDHENMFWYRQDPGLGLRLIYFSYDVKMKEKGDIPEGYSVSREKKERFSLILESASTNQTSMYLCASSLSQGLGNTIYFGEGSWLTVV.